The sequence of this T cell receptor (beta chain) was determined in a study of T cell changes during pregnancy in multiple sclerosis. The repertoire was sequenced with immunoSEQ multiplex PCR; TCRdb's copy has only in-frame clones and lacks some. The data contain approximately 36,000 clones, 85% to 90% of them singletons. In this sample, this clone is medium-sized. CDR1 is SEHNR, CDR2 FQNEAQ, per germline (reference sequence). This CDR3 is 12 amino acids long. Between the trimmed V and J ends, which lost 4 bases and 8 bases, there was a span of 11 bases. This sequence joins TRBV7-9 and TRBJ1-2; maybe TRBD1 (6 bases). The clonotype originates from a female donor with multiple sclerosis, enrolled in a pregnancy study. The material sequenced was CD8+ T cells from peripheral blood mononuclear cells, taken in the third trimester of pregnancy. CDR3 sequence: CASSSYRVGYTF. The CDR3 DNA sequence: TGTGCCAGCAGCTCGTACAGGGTCGGCTACACCTTC.